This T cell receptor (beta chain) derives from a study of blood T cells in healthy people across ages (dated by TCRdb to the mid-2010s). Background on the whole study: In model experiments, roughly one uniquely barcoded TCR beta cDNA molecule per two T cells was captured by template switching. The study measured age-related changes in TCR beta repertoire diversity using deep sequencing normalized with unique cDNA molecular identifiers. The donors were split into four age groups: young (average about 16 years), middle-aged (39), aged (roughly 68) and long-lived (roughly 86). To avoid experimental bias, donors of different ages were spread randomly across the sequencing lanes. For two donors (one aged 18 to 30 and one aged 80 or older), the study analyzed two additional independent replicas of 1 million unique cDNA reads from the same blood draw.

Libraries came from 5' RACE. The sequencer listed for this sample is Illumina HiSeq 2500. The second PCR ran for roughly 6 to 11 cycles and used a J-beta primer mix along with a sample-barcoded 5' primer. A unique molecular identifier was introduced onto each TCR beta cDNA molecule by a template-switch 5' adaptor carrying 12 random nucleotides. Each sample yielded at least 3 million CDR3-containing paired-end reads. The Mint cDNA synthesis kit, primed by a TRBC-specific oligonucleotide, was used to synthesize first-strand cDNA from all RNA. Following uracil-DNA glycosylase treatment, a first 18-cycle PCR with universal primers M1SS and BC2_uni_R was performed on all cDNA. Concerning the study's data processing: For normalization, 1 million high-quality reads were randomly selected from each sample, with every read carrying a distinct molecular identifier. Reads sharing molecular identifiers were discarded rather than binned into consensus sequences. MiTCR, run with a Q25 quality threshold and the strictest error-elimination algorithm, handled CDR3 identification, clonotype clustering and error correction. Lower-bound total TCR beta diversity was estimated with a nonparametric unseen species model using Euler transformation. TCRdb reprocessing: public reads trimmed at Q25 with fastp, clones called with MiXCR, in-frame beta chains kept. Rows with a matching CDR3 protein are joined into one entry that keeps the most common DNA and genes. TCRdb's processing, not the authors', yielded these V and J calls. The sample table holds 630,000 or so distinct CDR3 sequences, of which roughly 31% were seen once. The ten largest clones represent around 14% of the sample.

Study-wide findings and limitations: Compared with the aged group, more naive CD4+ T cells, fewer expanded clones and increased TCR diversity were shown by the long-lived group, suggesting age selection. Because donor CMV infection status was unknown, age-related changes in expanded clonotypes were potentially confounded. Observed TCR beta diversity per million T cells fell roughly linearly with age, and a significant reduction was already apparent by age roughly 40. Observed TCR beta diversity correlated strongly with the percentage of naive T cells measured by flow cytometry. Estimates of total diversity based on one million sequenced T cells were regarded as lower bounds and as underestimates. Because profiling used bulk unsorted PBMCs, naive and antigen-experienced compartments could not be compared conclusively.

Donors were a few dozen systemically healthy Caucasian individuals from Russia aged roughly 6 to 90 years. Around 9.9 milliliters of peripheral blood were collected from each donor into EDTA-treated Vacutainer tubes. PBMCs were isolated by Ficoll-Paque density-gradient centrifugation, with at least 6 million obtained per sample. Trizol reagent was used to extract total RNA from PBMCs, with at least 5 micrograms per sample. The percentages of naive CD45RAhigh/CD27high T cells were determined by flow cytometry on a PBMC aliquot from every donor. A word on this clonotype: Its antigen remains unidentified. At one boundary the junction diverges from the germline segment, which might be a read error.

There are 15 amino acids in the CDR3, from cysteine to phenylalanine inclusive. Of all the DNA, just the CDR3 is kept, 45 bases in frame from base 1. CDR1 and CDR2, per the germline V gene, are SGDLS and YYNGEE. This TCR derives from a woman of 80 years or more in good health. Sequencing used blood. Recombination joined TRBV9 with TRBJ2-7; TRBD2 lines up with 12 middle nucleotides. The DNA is TGTGCCATCAGCGTCGGACTAGCGGGATCCTACGAGCAGTACTTC. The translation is CAISVGLAGSYEQYF.